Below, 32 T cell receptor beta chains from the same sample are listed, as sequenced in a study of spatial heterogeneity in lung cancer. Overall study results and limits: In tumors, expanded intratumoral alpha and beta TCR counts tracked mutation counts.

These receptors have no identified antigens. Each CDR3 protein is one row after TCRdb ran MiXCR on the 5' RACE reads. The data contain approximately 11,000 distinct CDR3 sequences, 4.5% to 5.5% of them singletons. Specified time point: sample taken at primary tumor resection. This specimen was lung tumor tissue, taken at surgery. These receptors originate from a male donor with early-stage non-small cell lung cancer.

CDR3 bases: TGTGCCACCAGTGATCAAGGACAGCTCAAAGAGACCCAGTACTTC. Amino acids: CATSDQGQLKETQYF. The V gene is TRBV24-1, the J gene TRBJ2-5; maybe TRBD1 (6 bases). This CDR3 has 15 amino acids. Per the germline V gene, CDR1 is KGHDR and CDR2 is SFDVKD. The V and J ends lost 3 bases and 3 bases respectively, with 13 bases between them.

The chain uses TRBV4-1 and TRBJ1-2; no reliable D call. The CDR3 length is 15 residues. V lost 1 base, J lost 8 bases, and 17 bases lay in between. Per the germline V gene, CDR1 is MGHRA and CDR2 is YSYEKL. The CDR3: CASSQVPEAPRGYTF. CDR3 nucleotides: TGCGCCAGCAGCCAAGTACCGGAGGCCCCGAGAGGCTACACCTTC.

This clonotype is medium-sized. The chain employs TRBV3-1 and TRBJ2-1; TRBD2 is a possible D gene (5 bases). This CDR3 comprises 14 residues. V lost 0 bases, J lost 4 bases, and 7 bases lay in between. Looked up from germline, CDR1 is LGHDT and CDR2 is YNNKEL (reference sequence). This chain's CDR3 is CASSQDRGYNEQFF. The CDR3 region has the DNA TGTGCCAGCAGCCAAGACCGCGGGTACAATGAGCAGTTCTTC.

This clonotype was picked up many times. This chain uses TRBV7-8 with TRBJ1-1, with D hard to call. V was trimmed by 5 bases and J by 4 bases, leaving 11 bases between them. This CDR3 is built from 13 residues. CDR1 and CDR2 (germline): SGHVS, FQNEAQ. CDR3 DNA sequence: TGTGCCAGCAGCCTTCTGGTCGGCACTGAAGCTTTCTTT. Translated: CASSLLVGTEAFF.

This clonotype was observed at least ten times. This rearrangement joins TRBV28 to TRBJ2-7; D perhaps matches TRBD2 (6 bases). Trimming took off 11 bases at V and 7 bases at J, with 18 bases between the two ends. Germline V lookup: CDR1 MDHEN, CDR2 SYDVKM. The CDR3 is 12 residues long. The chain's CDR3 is CAPGRRAGEQYF. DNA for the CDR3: TGTGCCCCGGGACGCAGGGCGGGAGAGCAGTACTTC.

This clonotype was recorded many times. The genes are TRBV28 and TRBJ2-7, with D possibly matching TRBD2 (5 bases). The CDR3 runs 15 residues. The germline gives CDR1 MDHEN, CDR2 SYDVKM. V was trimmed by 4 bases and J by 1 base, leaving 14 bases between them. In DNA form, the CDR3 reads TGTGCCAGCAGTTCCGCGGGCTCGGGGTCCTACGAGCAGTACTTC. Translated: CASSSAGSGSYEQYF.

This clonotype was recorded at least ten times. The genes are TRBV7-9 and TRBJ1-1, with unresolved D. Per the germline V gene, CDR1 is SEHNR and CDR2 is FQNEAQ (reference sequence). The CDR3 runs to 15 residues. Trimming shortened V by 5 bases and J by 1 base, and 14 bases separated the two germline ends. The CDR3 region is CASSRPVWENTEAFF. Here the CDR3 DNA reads TGTGCCAGCAGCCGACCGGTGTGGGAGAACACTGAAGCTTTCTTT.

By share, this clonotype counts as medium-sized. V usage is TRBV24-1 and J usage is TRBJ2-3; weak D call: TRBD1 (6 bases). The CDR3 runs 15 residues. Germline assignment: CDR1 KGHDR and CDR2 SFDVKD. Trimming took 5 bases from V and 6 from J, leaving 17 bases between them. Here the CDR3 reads CATSVTGPLSDTQYF. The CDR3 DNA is TGTGCCACCAGTGTTACAGGGCCCTTAAGCGATACGCAGTATTTT.

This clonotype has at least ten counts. DNA of the CDR3: TGTGCCAGCAGTCCGAAGGGGCGGGCCAAAGATACGCAGTATTTT. Amino acid sequence: CASSPKGRAKDTQYF. The rearrangement links TRBV5-5 to TRBJ2-3, with D perhaps TRBD1 or TRBD2 (5 bases each). V was pared by 5 bases and J by 5 bases, with 18 bases between. The CDR3 is 15 amino acids. Germline V gene data show CDR1 as SGHKS and CDR2 as YYEKEE (reference sequence).

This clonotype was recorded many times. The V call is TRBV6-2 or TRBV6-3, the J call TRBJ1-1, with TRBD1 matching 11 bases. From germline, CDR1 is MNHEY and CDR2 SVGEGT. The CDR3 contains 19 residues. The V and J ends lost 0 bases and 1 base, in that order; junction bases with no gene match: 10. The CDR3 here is CASSYSSGQGALPNTEAFF. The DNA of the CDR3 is TGTGCCAGCAGTTACTCGTCAGGACAGGGGGCGCTTCCGAACACTGAAGCTTTCTTT.

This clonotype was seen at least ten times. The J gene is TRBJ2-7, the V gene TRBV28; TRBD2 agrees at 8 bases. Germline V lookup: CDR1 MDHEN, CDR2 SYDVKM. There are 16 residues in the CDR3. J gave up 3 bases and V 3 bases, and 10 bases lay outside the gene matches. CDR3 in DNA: TGTGCCAGCAGTTTCGTCGGAATAGCGGGATTCTACGAGCAGTACTTC. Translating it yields CASSFVGIAGFYEQYF.

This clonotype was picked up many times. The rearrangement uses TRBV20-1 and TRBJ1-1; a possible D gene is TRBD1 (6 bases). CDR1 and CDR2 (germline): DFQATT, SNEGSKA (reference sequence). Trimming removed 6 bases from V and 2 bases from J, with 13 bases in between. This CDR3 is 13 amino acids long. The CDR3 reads CSAPRTDNTEAFF. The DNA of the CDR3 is TGCAGTGCCCCCCGGACAGATAACACTGAAGCTTTCTTT.

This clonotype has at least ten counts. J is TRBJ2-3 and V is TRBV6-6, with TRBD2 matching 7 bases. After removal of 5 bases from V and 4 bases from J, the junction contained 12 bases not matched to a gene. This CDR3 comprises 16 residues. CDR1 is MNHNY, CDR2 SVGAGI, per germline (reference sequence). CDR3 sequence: CASSNPLAGVADTQYF. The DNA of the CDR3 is TGTGCCAGCAGTAACCCCCTCGCGGGAGTAGCAGATACGCAGTATTTT.

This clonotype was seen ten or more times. CDR3 amino acids: CASSEAGGNQPQHF. The CDR3 nucleotides are TGCGCCAGCAGTGAGGCAGGGGGCAATCAGCCCCAGCATTTT. The chain has TRBV10-2 and TRBJ1-5, with TRBD1 as a possible D gene (6 bases). The length of the CDR3 is 14 residues. Deletions cut 2 bases from V and 2 bases from J, with 7 bases between. Germline values: CDR1 WSHSY, CDR2 SAAADI.

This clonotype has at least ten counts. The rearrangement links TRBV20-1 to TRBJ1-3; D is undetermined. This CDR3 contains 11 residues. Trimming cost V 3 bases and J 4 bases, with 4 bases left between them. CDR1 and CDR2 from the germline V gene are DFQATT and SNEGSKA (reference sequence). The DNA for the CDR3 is TGCAGTGCTAGGACCGGAAACACCATATATTTT. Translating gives CSARTGNTIYF.

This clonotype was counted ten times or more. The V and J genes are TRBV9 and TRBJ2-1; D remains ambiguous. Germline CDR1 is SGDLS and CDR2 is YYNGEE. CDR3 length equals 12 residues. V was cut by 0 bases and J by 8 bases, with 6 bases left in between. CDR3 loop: CASSVDRDEQFF. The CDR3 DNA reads TGTGCCAGCAGCGTAGACCGGGATGAGCAGTTCTTC.

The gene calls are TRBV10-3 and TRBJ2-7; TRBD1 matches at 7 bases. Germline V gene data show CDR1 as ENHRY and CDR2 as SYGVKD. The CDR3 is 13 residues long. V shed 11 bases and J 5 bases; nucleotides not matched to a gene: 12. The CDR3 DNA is TGTGCCGTCCGCGCCGGACAGGAGGACGAGCAGTACTTC. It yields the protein CAVRAGQEDEQYF.

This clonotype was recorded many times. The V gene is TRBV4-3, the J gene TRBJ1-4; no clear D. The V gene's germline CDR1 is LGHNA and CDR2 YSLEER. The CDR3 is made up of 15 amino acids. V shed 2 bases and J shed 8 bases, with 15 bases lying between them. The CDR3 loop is CASSQIHAIREKLFF. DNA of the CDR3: TGCGCCAGCAGCCAAATACACGCCATCAGGGAAAAACTGTTTTTT.

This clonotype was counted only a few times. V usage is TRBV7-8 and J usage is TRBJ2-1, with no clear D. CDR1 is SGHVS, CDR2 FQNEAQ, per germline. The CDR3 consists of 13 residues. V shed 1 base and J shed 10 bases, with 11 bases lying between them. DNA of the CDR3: TGTGCCAGCAGCTTAGGCGTTGTTGGGGAGCAGTTCTTC. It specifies CASSLGVVGEQFF.

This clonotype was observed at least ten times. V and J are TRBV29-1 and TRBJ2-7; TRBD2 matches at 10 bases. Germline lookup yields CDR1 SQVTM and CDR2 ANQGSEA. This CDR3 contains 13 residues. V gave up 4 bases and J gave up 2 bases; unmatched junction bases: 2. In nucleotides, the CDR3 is TGCAGCGTTGGGACTAGCGGTACCTACGAGCAGTACTTC. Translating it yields CSVGTSGTYEQYF.

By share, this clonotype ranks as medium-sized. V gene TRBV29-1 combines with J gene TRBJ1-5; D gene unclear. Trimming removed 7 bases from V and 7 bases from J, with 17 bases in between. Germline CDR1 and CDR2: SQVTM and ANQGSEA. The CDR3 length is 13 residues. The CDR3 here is CSARLSGGQPQHF. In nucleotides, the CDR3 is TGCAGCGCAAGACTCTCGGGAGGGCAGCCCCAGCATTTT.

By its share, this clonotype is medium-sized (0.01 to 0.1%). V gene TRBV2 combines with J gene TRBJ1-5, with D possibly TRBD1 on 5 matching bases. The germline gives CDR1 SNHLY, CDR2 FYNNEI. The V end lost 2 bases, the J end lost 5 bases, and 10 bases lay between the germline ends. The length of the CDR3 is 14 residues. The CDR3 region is CASSESREDQPQHF. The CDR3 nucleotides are TGTGCCAGCAGTGAAAGCAGGGAGGATCAGCCCCAGCATTTT.

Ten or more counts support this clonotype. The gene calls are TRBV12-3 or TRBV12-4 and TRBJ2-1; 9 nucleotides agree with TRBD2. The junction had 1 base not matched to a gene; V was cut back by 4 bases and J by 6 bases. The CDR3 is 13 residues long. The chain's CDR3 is CASSSLAGNEQFF. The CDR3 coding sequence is TGTGCCAGCAGTTCACTAGCGGGCAATGAGCAGTTCTTC.

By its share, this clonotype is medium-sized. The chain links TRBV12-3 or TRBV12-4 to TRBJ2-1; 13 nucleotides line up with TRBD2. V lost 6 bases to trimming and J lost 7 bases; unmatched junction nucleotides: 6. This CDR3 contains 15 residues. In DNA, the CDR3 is TGTGCCAGCAGGAGGACTAGCGGGAGAGCAAATGAGCAGTTCTTC. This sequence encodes CASRRTSGRANEQFF.

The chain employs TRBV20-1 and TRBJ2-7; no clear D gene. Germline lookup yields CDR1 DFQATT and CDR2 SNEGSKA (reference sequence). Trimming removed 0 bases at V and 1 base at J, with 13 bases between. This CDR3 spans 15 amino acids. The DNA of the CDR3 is TGCAGTGCTAGAGACCTCAAGGGTAGTTCCTACGAGCAGTACTTC. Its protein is CSARDLKGSSYEQYF.

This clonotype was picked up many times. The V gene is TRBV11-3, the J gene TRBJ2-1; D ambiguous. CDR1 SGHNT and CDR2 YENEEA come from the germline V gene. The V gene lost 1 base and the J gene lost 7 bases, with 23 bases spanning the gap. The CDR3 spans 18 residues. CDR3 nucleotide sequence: TGTGCCAGCAGCTTAGGTATATCGTCCGGGTCTACCGCGAATGAGCAGTTCTTC. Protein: CASSLGISSGSTANEQFF.

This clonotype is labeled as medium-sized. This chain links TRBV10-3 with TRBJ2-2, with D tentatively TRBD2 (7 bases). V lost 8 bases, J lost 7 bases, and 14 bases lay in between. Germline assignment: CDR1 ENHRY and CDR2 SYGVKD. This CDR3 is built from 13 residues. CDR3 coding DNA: TGTGCCATCGCCCAGCGGGACATCGGGGAGCTGTTTTTT. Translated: CAIAQRDIGELFF.

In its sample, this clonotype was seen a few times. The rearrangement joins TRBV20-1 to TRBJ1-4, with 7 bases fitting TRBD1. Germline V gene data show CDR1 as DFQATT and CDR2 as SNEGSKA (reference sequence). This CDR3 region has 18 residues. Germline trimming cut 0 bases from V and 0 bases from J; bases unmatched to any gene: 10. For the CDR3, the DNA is TGCAGTGCTAGAGATGTCGCAGGGGGGATAGCAACTAATGAAAAACTGTTTTTT. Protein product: CSARDVAGGIATNEKLFF.

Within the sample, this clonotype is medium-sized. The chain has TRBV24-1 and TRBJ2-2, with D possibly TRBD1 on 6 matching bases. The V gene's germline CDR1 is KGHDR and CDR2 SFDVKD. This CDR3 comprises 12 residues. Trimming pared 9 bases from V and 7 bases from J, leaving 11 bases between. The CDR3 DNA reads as TGTGCCACCTCCAAACAGGGCGGGGAGCTGTTTTTT. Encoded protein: CATSKQGGELFF.

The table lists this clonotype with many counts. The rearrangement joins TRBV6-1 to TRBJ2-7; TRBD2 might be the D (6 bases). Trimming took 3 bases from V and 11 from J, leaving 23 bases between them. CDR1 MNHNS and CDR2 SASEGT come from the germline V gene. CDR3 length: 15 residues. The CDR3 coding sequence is TGTGCCAGCAGTGATCCCAGAGGTGGACTACTCGGGGAGTACTTC. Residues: CASSDPRGGLLGEYF.

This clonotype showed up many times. The CDR3 DNA reads as TGTGCCAGCAGTTTGCGGGGACAGGGGCCCAACTATGGCTACACCTTC. It codes for CASSLRGQGPNYGYTF. The chain couples TRBV27 to TRBJ1-2; TRBD1 matches 10 bases. The CDR3 extends over 16 amino acids. J lost 2 bases, V lost 3 bases, and 6 bases had no gene match. Germline V gene sequence: CDR1 MNHEY, CDR2 SMNVEV (reference sequence).

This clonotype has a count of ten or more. CDR3: CAISPPGGYEQYF. CDR3 sequence (DNA): TGTGCCATCAGTCCCCCAGGGGGCTACGAGCAGTACTTC. The chain employs TRBV10-3 and TRBJ2-7; TRBD1 aligns across 7 bases. The CDR3 is made up of 13 amino acids. Germline V gives CDR1 ENHRY, CDR2 SYGVKD. Germline trimming cut 5 bases from V and 3 bases from J; bases unmatched to any gene: 4.